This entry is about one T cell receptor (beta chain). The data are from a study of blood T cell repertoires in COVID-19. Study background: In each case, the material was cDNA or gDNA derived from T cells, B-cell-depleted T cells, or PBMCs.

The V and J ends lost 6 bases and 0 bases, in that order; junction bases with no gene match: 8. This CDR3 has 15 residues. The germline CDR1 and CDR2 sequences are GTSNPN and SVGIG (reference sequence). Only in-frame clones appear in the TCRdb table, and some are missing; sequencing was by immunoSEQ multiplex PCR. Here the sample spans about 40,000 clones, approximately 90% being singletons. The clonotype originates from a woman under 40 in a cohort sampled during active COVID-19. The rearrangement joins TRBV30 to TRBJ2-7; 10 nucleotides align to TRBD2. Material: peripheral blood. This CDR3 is CACVPGLASSYEQYF. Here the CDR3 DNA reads TGTGCCTGTGTCCCGGGACTAGCGAGCTCCTACGAGCAGTACTTC. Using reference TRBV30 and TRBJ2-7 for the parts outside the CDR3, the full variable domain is SQTIHQWPATLVQPVGSPLSLECTVEGTSNPNLYWYRQAAGRGLQLLFYSVGIGQISSEVPQNLSASRPQDRQFILSSKKLLLSDSGFYLCACVPGLASSYEQYFGPGTRLTVT.